The 2 T cell receptor beta chains presented below share a single source sample, sequenced in a study of Ad26.COV2.S vaccination and SARS-CoV-2 variants. Method: immunoSEQ multiplex PCR; TCRdb's copy keeps in-frame clones and lacks some. This table has 400,000 to 450,000 clones, around 92% appearing once. The treatment is: around 19 received Ad26.COV2.S at low or high dose, single or two shots; several received placebo; per-sample allocation not given. The samples date from day 63 after the first vaccine or placebo injection. The sample in question was peripheral blood, obtained in a trial of Ad26.COV2.S vaccine versus placebo. Receptors originate from a person aged 18-65 years who received the Ad26.COV2.S COVID-19 vaccine or a placebo.

V is TRBV5-1 and J is TRBJ1-1, with D perhaps matching TRBD1 (5 bases). The CDR3 runs 15 residues. V shed 5 bases and J shed 5 bases, with 19 bases lying between them. Germline V gives CDR1 SGHRS, CDR2 YFSETQ. In nucleotides, the CDR3 is TGCGCCAGCAGTTCAGGCCCTGGGGGAGTGACTGAAGCTTTCTTT. Translation: CASSSGPGGVTEAFF.

The chain couples TRBV19 to TRBJ1-6; unclear D gene. V shed 9 bases and J shed 0 bases, with 3 bases lying between them. The germline V gene has CDR1 LNHDA and CDR2 SQIVND (reference sequence). This CDR3 comprises 12 residues. CDR3 bases: TGTGCCAGCGGCTCCTATAATTCACCCCTCCACTTT. This sequence encodes CASGSYNSPLHF.